This T cell receptor beta chain appears in the sequencing data of a study of OX40 agonist ivuxolimab in advanced cancers. Study in general: An anti-OX40 (CD134) antibody with agonistic activity, ivuxolimab, was administered to patients. Partial responses were observed in three patients, of whom one had hepatocellular carcinoma and two had cutaneous melanoma. Findings of the study overall: More expanded clones were seen, on average, in CD8+ T cells than in CD4+. Dosing at 0.1 to 3.0 mg/kg was accompanied by clonal expansion of CD4+ and CD8+ blood T cells by week 6.

Repertoires were generated with immunoSEQ multiplex PCR, while TCRdb's copy carries only in-frame clones and drops some. The sample contains 66,000 or so clones, 85% of which appear only once. The length of the CDR3 is 16 residues. Comment on this clone: Its target is unknown.

This chain joins TRBV21-1 and TRBJ2-3. TRBV21-1 is a pseudogene segment. The source was CD4+ or CD8+ T cells sorted from blood, collected in a trial of the OX40 agonist ivuxolimab. The clonotype comes from an adult with an advanced solid tumor such as melanoma, head and neck, liver or kidney cancer. CDR3 sequence (DNA): TGTGCCAGCAGCATGGGTGGGGACCCTCGCACAGATACGCAGTATTTT. It specifies CASSMGGDPRTDTQYF.